These 27 T cell receptor beta chains originate from one sample sequenced in a study of cytomegalovirus exposure and HLA in healthy donors. The PCR had 60 Vbeta and 13 Jbeta primers. Data came from immunoSEQ multiplex PCR; TCRdb stores just in-frame clones and leaves some out. Its table records about 88,000 clones. The sequencing sample was made of PBMCs. The receptors stem from a girl aged 5-17 years in good health and CMV-seropositive.

The V and J genes are TRBV5-6 and TRBJ2-5; 12 bases are a match to TRBD2. With 6 bases clipped from V and 13 bases from J, the junction kept 19 bases outside the gene matches. CDR1 SGHDT and CDR2 YYEEEE come from the germline V gene. This CDR3 is 16 amino acids long. The CDR3 sequence is CASTTLITSGGPVMYF. CDR3 sequence (DNA): TGTGCCAGCACCACTCTCATTACTAGCGGGGGGCCTGTGATGTACTTC.

The V gene is TRBV27, the J gene TRBJ2-5; D is possibly TRBD1 (6 bases). V shed 6 bases and J shed 1 base, with 15 bases lying between them. CDR3 length equals 15 residues. Germline-derived CDR1 and CDR2 are MNHEY and SMNVEV (reference sequence). The CDR3 DNA reads as TGTGCCAGCAGCGACAGGTCCGGGTTCCAAGAGACCCAGTACTTC. It is translated as CASSDRSGFQETQYF.

The chain employs TRBV15 and TRBJ2-1, with TRBD2 matching 10 bases. The trim removed 4 bases at V and 6 bases at J, leaving 6 bases unmatched. The CDR3 sequence is 15 residues long. CDR1 is LNHNV and CDR2 is YYDKDF in the germline V gene (reference sequence). In DNA, the CDR3 is TGTGCCACCAGCACCACTAGCGGGGTGACCAATGAGCAGTTCTTC. Protein product: CATSTTSGVTNEQFF.

J is TRBJ1-1 and V is TRBV5-4, with D possibly TRBD1 on 6 matching bases. The CDR3 extends over 13 amino acids. The V gene lost 6 bases and the J gene lost 6 bases, with 15 bases spanning the gap. Germline CDR1 is SGHNT and CDR2 is YYREEE (reference sequence). The DNA of the CDR3 is TGTGCCAGCACGGAAGACAGGAGCCCTGAAGCTTTCTTT. It encodes CASTEDRSPEAFF.

Worth noting for this clone: Sequence at one end of the junction differs from germline and may be a read error. The CDR3 DNA follows: TGCAGCGTTGCACAAACAGGGGGCACTGAAGATTTCTTT. This translates into CSVAQTGGTEDFF. V is TRBV29-1 and J is TRBJ1-1; 9 bases align to TRBD1. Germline V gene sequence: CDR1 SQVTM, CDR2 ANQGSEA. There are 13 residues in the CDR3. The complete variable domain, with remaining parts taken from reference TRBV29-1 and TRBJ1-1, reads SAVISQKPSRDICQRGTSLTIQCQVDSQVTMMFWYRQQPGQSLTLIATANQGSEATYESGFVIDKFPISRPNLTFSTLTVSNMSPEDSSIYLCSVAQTGGTEDFFGQGTRLTVV.

The J gene is TRBJ1-6, the V gene TRBV9; 9 nucleotides match TRBD1. The CDR3 has 13 residues. Per the germline V gene, CDR1 is SGDLS and CDR2 is YYNGEE. J was trimmed by 10 bases and V by 3 bases; bases with no gene match: 2. DNA for the CDR3: TGTGCCAGCAGCGAGGGACAGGGATCACCCCTCCACTTT. Translated: CASSEGQGSPLHF.

The chain links TRBV19 to TRBJ1-5, with D maybe TRBD1 (6 bases). Looked up from germline, CDR1 is LNHDA and CDR2 is SQIVND (reference sequence). Trimming shortened V by 2 bases and J by 2 bases, and 16 bases separated the two germline ends. This CDR3 spans 17 amino acids. CDR3 sequence: CASSIKGVGVGNQPQHF. CDR3 in DNA: TGTGCCAGTAGTATAAAGGGGGTCGGGGTGGGCAATCAGCCCCAGCATTTT.

This chain connects TRBV4-3 to TRBJ2-3; D gene unclear. This CDR3 spans 13 amino acids. V was trimmed by 0 bases and J by 5 bases, leaving 6 bases between them. The germline V gene encodes CDR1 LGHNA and CDR2 YSLEER. The CDR3 sequence is CASSQERGDTQYF. DNA of the CDR3: TGCGCCAGCAGCCAAGAAAGAGGAGATACGCAGTATTTT.

The CDR3 spells CASSPGGQGETQYF. The CDR3 bases are TGTGCCAGCAGCCCAGGCGGACAGGGGGAGACCCAGTACTTC. The V gene is TRBV9, the J gene TRBJ2-5; 9 bases are shared with TRBD1. Trimming removed 4 bases from V and 5 bases from J; junction bases left unmatched: 6. Germline V gene lookup returns CDR1 SGDLS and CDR2 YYNGEE. CDR3 length equals 14 residues.

The rearrangement joins TRBV18 to TRBJ2-3, with D uncertain. Deletions cut 3 bases from V and 2 bases from J, with 15 bases between. The germline CDR1 and CDR2 sequences are KGHSH and LQKENI. The CDR3 length is 16 residues. CDR3 nucleotide sequence: TGTGCCAGCTCACCGGTTGCGCTAGGCCCCACAGATACGCAGTATTTT. It yields the protein CASSPVALGPTDTQYF.

V usage is TRBV5-1 and J usage is TRBJ2-4; D unresolved. The ends were cut back, 3 bases at V and 1 base at J, with 11 bases in the middle. This CDR3 region has 15 residues. Germline loops: CDR1 SGHRS, CDR2 YFSETQ. For the CDR3, the DNA is TGCGCCAGCAGCTCAACCAGCGAGGCCAAAAACATTCAGTACTTC. Translation: CASSSTSEAKNIQYF.

V and J are TRBV2 and TRBJ1-5; 7 bases fit TRBD1. The CDR3 covers 14 residues. Germline CDR1 and CDR2: SNHLY and FYNNEI. The V and J ends lost 4 bases and 2 bases, in that order; junction bases with no gene match: 2. As DNA, the CDR3 is TGTGCCAGCAGTGGAGACAGGGGCAATCAGCCCCAGCATTTT. Translated, it gives CASSGDRGNQPQHF.

The rearrangement links TRBV18 to TRBJ1-3, with 7 bases fitting TRBD1. Germline-derived CDR1 and CDR2 are KGHSH and LQKENI. The CDR3 has 14 amino acids. The V gene end was trimmed by 9 bases and the J gene end by 8 bases; junction bases not matched to a gene: 13. This chain's CDR3 is CASSDSTGADTIYF. The CDR3 DNA follows: TGTGCCAGTTCGGACAGTACAGGGGCAGACACCATATATTTT. The entire variable domain, with the rest obtained from reference TRBV18 and TRBJ1-3, is as follows: NAGVMQNPRHLVRRRGQEARLRCSPMKGHSHVYWYRQLPEEGLKFMVYLQKENIIDESGMPKERFSAEFPKEGPSILRIQQVVRGDSAAYFCASSDSTGADTIYFGEGSWLTVV.

V usage is TRBV7-7 and J usage is TRBJ2-5; 9 bases map to TRBD1. This CDR3 contains 15 residues. Germline CDR1 and CDR2: SSHAT and FNYEAQ (reference sequence). The J segment lost 5 bases and the V segment lost 5 bases, leaving 9 bases of the junction unmatched. The CDR3 DNA is TGTGCCAGCAGCCGAACGACAGGGGGGGCCGAGACCCAGTACTTC. Its translation is CASSRTTGGAETQYF. The whole variable domain, remainder taken from reference TRBV7-7 and TRBJ2-5, is GAGVSQSPRYKVTKRGQDVTLRCDPISSHATLYWYQQALGQGPEFLTYFNYEAQPDKSGLPSDRFSAERPEGSISTLTIQRTEQRDSAMYRCASSRTTGGAETQYFGPGTRLLVL.

Comment on this clone: At one boundary the junction diverges from the germline segment, which might be a read error. The chain couples TRBV30 to TRBJ1-1, with D possibly TRBD1 on 6 matching bases. CDR3 size: 15 residues. Germline CDR1 and CDR2: GTSNPN and SVGIG (reference sequence). The CDR3 region is CAGSVLGTPRLEAFF. CDR3 nucleotides: TGTGCCGGGAGTGTACTTGGGACACCACGTCTTGAAGCTTTCTTT.

The chain uses TRBV28 and TRBJ2-1, with TRBD2 identical over 8 bases. The V segment lost 4 bases and the J segment 6 bases; nucleotides outside the gene matches: 8. Germline V lookup: CDR1 MDHEN, CDR2 SYDVKM. The CDR3 loop spans 15 amino acids. The CDR3 DNA is TGTGCCAGCAGTTCCCGGGGGGGCCGGCGCAATGAGCAGTTCTTC. Translating gives CASSSRGGRRNEQFF.

The chain recombines TRBV27 with TRBJ1-1, with no clear D. This CDR3 has 15 residues. Between the trimmed V and J ends, which lost 3 bases and 0 bases, there was a span of 11 bases. Germline loops: CDR1 MNHEY, CDR2 SMNVEV (reference sequence). The CDR3 DNA reads as TGTGCCAGCAGTTTTTATCGGGAGATGAACACTGAAGCTTTCTTT. As protein: CASSFYREMNTEAFF.

The chain is built from TRBV7-2 and TRBJ2-1; the D gene is possibly TRBD1 (10 bases). CDR1 is SGHTA and CDR2 is FQGNSA in the germline V gene. The CDR3 sequence is 15 residues long. Trimming took off 6 bases at V and 5 bases at J, with 17 bases between the two ends. CDR3: CASRRGGTGDNEQFF. In DNA form, the CDR3 reads TGTGCCAGCAGGCGGGGGGGGACAGGGGACAATGAGCAGTTCTTC.

The J gene is TRBJ1-1, the V gene TRBV19; 8 nucleotides align to TRBD1. This CDR3 has 16 residues. The germline gives CDR1 LNHDA, CDR2 SQIVND (reference sequence). Trimming took 3 bases from V and 0 from J; bases not matched to a gene: 6. The CDR3 nucleotides read TGTGCCAGTAGTATCGGGACAGGTAGGTTGAACACTGAAGCTTTCTTT. It encodes CASSIGTGRLNTEAFF.

The J gene is TRBJ2-7, the V gene TRBV5-6; 7 bases map to TRBD1. The CDR3 extends over 15 amino acids. Per germline, CDR1 SGHDT and CDR2 YYEEEE. V was clipped by 4 bases and J by 1 base; unmatched bases: 8. CDR3 in amino acids: CASSASGQVSYEQYF. For the CDR3, the DNA is TGTGCCAGCAGCGCCTCCGGACAGGTTTCCTACGAGCAGTACTTC.

J is TRBJ1-2 and V is TRBV19; 7 bases fit TRBD1. The CDR3 is made up of 11 amino acids. With 10 bases clipped from V and 6 bases from J, the junction kept 5 bases outside the gene matches. Germline V lookup: CDR1 LNHDA, CDR2 SQIVND (reference sequence). This chain's CDR3 is CATSGQNGYTF. As DNA, the CDR3 is TGTGCCACCTCGGGACAGAATGGCTACACCTTC.

The V and J genes are TRBV7-6 and TRBJ1-2, with no clear D. Germline V CDR1 and CDR2: SGHVS, FNYEAQ. The CDR3 runs to 14 residues. Trimming removed 0 bases from V and 3 bases from J, with 8 bases in between. The CDR3 DNA reads TGTGCCAGCAGCTTAGCTGTTTCGGACTATGGCTACACCTTC. Its translation is CASSLAVSDYGYTF.

This chain links TRBV6-5 with TRBJ2-5, with 9 nucleotides matching TRBD2. The CDR3 sequence is 14 residues long. CDR1 is MNHEY, CDR2 SVGAGI, per germline. V shed 4 bases, J shed 4 bases, and the junction held 4 bases outside the gene matches. The CDR3 sequence is CASSSPGLAETQYF. The CDR3, as DNA: TGTGCCAGCAGTTCGCCGGGACTAGCAGAGACCCAGTACTTC.

This chain uses TRBV4-1 with TRBJ2-2; 7 nucleotides line up with TRBD1. Losses at the gene ends were 3 bases for V and 4 bases for J; bases not matched to a gene: 8. This CDR3 comprises 16 residues. CDR1 MGHRA and CDR2 YSYEKL come from the germline V gene. The CDR3 coding sequence is TGCGCCAGCAGCCACCCCGGCAGGGACAGCACCGGGGAGCTGTTTTTT. The encoded protein is CASSHPGRDSTGELFF.

The chain recombines TRBV5-1 with TRBJ2-2; TRBD1 might be the D (6 bases). The ends were cut back, 4 bases at V and 5 bases at J, with 15 bases in the middle. Germline V gene sequence: CDR1 SGHRS, CDR2 YFSETQ. The CDR3 has 15 residues. The CDR3 sequence: CASSRRQVGTGELFF. CDR3 nucleotide sequence: TGCGCCAGCAGCCGAAGACAGGTTGGGACCGGGGAGCTGTTTTTT. Full variable domain (remainder filled in from reference TRBV5-1 and TRBJ2-2): KAGVTQTPRYLIKTRGQQVTLSCSPISGHRSVSWYQQTPGQGLQFLFEYFSETQRNKGNFPGRFSGRQFSNSRSEMNVSTLELGDSALYLCASSRRQVGTGELFFGEGSRLTVL.

The V and J genes are TRBV4-1 and TRBJ1-2; the D gene is possibly TRBD1 (5 bases). The CDR3 has 14 residues. V gave up 4 bases and J gave up 2 bases, with 11 bases separating them. Germline CDR1 MGHRA, CDR2 YSYEKL. CDR3 DNA: TGCGCCAGCAGCCGCCCACAGGAAAACTATGGCTACACCTTC. This gives the protein CASSRPQENYGYTF.

The chain recombines TRBV6-5 with TRBJ2-5; TRBD2 is a possible D gene (6 bases). Trimming cost V 2 bases and J 5 bases, with 9 bases left between them. Germline lookup yields CDR1 MNHEY and CDR2 SVGAGI. This CDR3 has 13 amino acids. CDR3 sequence (DNA): TGTGCCAGCAGTTACCCTGGGGGGGAGACCCAGTACTTC. As protein: CASSYPGGETQYF.